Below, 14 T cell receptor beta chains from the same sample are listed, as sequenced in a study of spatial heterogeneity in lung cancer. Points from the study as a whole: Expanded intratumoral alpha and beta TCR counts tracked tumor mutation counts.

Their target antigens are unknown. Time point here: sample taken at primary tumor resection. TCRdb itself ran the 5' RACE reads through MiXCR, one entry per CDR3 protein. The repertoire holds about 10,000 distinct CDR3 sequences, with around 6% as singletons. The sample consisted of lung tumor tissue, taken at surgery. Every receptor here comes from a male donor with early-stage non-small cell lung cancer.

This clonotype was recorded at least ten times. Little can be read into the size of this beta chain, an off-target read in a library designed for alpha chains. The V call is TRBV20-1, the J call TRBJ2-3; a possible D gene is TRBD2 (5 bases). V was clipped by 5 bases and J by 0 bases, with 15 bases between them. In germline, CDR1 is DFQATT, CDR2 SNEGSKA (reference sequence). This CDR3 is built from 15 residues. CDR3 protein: CSAYGLAPSTDTQYF. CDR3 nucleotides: TGCAGTGCTTATGGGCTAGCACCTAGCACAGATACGCAGTATTTT.

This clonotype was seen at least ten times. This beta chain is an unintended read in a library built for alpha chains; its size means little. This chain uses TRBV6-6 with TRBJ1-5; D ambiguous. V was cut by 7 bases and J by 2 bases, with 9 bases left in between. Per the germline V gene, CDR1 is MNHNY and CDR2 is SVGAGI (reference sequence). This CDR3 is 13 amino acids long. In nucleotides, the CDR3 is TGTGCCAGCAACCCGGCAGGCAATCAGCCCCAGCATTTT. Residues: CASNPAGNQPQHF.

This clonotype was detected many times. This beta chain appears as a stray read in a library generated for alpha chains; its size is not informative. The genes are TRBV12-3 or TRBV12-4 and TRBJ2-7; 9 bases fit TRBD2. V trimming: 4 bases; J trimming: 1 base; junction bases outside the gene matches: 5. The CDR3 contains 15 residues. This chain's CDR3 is CASSSPLAGSYEQYF. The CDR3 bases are TGTGCCAGCAGTTCGCCACTAGCGGGTTCCTACGAGCAGTACTTC.

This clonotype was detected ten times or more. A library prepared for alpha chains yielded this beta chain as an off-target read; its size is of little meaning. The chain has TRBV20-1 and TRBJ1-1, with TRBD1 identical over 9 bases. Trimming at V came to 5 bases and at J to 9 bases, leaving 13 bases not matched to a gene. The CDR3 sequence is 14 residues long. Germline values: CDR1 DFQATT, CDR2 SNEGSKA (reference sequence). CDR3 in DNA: TGCAGTGCTGACTCCGGGACAGGGACTAAGAAAGCTTTCTTT. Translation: CSADSGTGTKKAFF.

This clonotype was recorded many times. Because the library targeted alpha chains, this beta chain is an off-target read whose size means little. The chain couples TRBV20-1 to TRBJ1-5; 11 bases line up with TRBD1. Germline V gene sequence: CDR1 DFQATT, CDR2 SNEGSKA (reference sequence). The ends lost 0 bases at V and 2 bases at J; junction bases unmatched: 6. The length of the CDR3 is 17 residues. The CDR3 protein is CSAREGTGGRGNQPQHF. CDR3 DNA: TGCAGTGCTAGAGAGGGGACAGGGGGGAGGGGCAATCAGCCCCAGCATTTT.

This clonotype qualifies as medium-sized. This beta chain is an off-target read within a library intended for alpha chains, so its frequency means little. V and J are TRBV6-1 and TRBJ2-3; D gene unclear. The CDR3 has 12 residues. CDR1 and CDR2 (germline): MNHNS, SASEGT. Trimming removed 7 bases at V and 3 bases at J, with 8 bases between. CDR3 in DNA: TGTGCCAGCAAACAGACTACAGATACGCAGTATTTT. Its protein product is CASKQTTDTQYF.

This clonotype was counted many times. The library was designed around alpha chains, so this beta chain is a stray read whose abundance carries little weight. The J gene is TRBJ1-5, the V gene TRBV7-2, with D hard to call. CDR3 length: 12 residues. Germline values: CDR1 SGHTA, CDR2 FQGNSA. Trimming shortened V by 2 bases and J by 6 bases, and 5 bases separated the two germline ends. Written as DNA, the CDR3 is TGTGCCAGCAGCTTACAAATTCAGCCCCAGCATTTT. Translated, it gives CASSLQIQPQHF.

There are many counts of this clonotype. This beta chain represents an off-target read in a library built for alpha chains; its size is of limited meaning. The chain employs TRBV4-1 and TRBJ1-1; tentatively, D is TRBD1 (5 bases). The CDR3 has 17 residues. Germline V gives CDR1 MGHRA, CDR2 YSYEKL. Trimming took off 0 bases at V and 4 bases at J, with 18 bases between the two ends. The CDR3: CASSQEGQSFFGTEAFF. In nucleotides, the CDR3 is TGCGCCAGCAGCCAAGAGGGGCAGAGCTTTTTTGGCACTGAAGCTTTCTTT.

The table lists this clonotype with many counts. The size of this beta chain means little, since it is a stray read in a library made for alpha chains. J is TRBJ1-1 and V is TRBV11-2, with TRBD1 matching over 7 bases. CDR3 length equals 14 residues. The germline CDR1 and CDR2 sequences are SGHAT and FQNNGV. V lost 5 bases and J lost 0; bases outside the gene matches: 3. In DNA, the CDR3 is TGTGCCAGCAGCCGAACAGGGGTGAACACTGAAGCTTTCTTT. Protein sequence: CASSRTGVNTEAFF. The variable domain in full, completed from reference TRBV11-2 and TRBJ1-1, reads EAGVAQSPRYKIIEKRQSVAFWCNPISGHATLYWYQQILGQGPKLLIQFQNNGVVDDSQLPKDRFSAERLKGVDSTLKIQPAKLEDSAVYLCASSRTGVNTEAFFGQGTRLTVV.

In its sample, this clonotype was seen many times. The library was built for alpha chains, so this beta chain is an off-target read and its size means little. As DNA, the CDR3 is TGCAGTGCTCCTTGGACAGGGCAAGAGACCCAGTACTTC. It translates to CSAPWTGQETQYF. V is TRBV20-1 and J is TRBJ2-5; TRBD1 matches 8 bases. Germline V gene data show CDR1 as DFQATT and CDR2 as SNEGSKA (reference sequence). CDR3 size: 13 residues. The trim removed 5 bases at V and 2 bases at J, leaving 4 bases unmatched.

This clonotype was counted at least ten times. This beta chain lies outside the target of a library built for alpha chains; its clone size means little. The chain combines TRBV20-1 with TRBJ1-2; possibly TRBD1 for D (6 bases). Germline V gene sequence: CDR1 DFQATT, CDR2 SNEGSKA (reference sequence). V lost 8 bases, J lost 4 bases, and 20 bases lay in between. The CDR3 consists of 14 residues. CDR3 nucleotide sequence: TGCAGTATCCTGCCCGCGGGGGGCGGCTATGGCTACACCTTC. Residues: CSILPAGGGYGYTF.

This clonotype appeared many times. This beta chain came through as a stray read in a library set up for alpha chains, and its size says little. The CDR3 is CASSVNLLDSTDTQYF. CDR3 in DNA: TGTGCCAGCAGCGTAAACTTACTAGATTCCACAGATACGCAGTATTTT. The chain is built from TRBV9 and TRBJ2-3; D is possibly TRBD2 (5 bases). This CDR3 contains 16 residues. Trimming took 1 base from V and 2 from J, leaving 14 bases between them. Germline CDR1 is SGDLS and CDR2 is YYNGEE.

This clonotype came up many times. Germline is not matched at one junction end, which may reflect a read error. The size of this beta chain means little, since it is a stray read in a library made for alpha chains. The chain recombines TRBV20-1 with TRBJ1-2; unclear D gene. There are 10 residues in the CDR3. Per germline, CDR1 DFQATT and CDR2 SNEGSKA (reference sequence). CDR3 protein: CSASRNTPYF. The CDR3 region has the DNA TGCAGTGCTAGTAGGAATACACCGTACTTC.

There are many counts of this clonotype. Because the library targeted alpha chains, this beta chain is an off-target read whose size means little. The CDR3 protein is CAWSAAAMQGANEKLFF. In DNA form, the CDR3 reads TGTGCCTGGAGTGCGGCAGCTATGCAGGGGGCTAATGAAAAACTGTTTTTT. The V and J genes are TRBV30 and TRBJ1-4; 7 bases are shared with TRBD1. The length of the CDR3 is 17 residues. The ends lost 1 base at V and 3 bases at J; junction bases unmatched: 11. Germline assignment: CDR1 GTSNPN and CDR2 SVGIG (reference sequence).